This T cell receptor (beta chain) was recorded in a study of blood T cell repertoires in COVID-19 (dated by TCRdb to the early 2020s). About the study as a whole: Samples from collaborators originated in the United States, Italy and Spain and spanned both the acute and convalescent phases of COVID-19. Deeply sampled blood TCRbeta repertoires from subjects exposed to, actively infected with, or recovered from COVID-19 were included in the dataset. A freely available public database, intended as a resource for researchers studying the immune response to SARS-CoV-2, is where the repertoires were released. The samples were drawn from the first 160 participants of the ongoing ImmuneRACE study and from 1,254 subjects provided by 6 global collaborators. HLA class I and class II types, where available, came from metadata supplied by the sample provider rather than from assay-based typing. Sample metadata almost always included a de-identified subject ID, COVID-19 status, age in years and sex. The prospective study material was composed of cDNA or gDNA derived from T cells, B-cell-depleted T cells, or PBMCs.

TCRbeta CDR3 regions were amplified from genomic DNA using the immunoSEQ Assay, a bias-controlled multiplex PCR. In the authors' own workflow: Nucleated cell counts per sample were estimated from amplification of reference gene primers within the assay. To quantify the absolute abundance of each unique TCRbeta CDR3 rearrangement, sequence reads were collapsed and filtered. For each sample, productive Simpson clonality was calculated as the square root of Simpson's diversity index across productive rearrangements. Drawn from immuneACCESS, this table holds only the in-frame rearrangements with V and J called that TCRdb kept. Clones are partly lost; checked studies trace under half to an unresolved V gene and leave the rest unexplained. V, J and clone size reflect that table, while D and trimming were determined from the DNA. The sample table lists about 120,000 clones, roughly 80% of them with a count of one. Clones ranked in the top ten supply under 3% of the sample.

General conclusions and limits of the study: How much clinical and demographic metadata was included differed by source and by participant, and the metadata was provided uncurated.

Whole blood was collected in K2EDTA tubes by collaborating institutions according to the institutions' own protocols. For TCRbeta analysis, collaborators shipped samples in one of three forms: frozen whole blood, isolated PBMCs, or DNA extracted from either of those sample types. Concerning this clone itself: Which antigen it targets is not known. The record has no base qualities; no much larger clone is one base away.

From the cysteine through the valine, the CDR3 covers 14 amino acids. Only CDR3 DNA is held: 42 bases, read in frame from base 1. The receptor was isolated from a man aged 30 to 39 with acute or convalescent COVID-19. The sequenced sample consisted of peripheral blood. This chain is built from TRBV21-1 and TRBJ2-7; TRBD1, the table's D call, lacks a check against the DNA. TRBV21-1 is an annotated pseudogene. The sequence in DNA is TGTGCCAGCACCCCAGGGGTGGCCCCCTACGAGCAGTACGTC. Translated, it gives CASTPGVAPYEQYV.